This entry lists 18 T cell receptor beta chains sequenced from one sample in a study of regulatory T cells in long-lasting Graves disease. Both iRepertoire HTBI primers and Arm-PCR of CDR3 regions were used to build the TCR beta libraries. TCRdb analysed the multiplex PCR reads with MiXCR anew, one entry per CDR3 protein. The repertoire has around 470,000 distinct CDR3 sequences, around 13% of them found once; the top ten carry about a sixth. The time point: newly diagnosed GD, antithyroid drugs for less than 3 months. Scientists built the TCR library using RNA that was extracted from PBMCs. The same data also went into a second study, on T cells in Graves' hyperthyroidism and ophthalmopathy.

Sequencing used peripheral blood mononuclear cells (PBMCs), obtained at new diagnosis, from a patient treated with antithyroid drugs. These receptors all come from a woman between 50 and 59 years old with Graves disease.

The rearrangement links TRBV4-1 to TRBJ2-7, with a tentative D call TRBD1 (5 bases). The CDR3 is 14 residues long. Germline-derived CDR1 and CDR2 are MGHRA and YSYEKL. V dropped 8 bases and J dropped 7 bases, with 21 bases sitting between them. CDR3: CASRPSGSHREQYF. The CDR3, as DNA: TGCGCCAGCCGACCGTCAGGGTCCCATCGGGAGCAGTACTTC.

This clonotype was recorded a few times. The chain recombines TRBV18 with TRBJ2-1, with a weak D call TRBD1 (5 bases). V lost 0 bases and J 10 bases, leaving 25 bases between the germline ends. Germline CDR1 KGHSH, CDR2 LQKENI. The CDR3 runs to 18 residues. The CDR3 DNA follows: TGTGCCAGCTCACCACCGCTCGTAGACAGCCACATAGTGGGGGAGCAGTTCTTC. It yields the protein CASSPPLVDSHIVGEQFF.

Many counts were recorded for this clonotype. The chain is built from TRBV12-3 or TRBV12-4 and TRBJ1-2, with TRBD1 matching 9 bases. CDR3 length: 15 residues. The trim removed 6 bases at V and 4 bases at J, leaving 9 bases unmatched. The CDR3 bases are TGTGCCAGCAGCTCGCCGGGACAGGGATCCTATGGCTACACCTTC. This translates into CASSSPGQGSYGYTF.

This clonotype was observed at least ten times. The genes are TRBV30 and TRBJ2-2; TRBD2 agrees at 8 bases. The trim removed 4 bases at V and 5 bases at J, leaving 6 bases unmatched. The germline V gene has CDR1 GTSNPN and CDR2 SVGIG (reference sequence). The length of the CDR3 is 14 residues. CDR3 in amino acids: CAWKETSVTGELFF. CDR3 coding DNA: TGTGCCTGGAAAGAGACTAGCGTAACCGGGGAGCTGTTTTTT.

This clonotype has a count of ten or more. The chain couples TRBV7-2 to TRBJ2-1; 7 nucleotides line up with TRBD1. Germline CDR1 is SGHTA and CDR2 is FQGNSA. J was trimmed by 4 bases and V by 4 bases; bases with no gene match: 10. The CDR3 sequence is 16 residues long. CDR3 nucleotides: TGTGCCAGCAGCTCACAGGGGACAGCTCGTTACAATGAGCAGTTCTTC. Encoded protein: CASSSQGTARYNEQFF.

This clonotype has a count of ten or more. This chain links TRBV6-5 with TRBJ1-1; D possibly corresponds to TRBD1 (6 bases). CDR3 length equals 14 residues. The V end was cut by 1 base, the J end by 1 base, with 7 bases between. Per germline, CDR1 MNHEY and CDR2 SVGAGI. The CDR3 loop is CASSYYRENTEAFF. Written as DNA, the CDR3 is TGTGCCAGCAGTTACTACAGGGAGAACACTGAAGCTTTCTTT.

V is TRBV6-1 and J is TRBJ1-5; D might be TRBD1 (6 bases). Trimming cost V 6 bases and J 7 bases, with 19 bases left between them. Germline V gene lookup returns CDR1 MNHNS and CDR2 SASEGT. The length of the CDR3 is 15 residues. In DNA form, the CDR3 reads TGTGCCAGCAGCCAACAGAACGGACAGAACCAGCCCCAGCATTTT. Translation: CASSQQNGQNQPQHF.

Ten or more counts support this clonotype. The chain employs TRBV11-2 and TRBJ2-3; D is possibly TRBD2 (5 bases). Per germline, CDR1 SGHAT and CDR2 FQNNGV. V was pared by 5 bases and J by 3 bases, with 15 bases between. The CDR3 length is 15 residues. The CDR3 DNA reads TGTGCCAGCAGCACCCCGTTGACGGGAACAGATACGCAGTATTTT. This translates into CASSTPLTGTDTQYF.

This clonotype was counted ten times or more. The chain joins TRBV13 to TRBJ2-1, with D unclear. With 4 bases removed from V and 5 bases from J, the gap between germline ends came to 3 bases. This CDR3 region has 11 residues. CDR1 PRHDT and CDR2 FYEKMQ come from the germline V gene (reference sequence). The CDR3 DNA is TGTGCCAGCAGCTCGCACAATGAGCAGTTCTTC. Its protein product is CASSSHNEQFF.

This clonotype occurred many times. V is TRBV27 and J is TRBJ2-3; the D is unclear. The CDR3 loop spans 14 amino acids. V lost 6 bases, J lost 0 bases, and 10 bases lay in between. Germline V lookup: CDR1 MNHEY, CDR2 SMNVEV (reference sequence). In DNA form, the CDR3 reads TGTGCCAGCAGGGACGCAATTAGCACAGATACGCAGTATTTT. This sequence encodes CASRDAISTDTQYF.

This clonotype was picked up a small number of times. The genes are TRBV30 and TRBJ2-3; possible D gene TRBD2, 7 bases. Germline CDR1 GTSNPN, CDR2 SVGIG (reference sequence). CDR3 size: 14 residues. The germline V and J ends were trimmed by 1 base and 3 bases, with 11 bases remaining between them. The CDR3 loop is CAWSAGGRTDTQYF. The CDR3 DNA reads TGTGCCTGGAGTGCCGGGGGGCGGACAGATACGCAGTATTTT.

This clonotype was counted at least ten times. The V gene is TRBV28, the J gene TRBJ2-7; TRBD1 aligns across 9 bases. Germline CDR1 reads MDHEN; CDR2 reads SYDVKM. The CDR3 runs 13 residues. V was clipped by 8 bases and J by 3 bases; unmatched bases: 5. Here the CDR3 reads CASGRDRVYEQYF. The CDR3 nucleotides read TGTGCCAGCGGCCGGGACAGGGTCTACGAGCAGTACTTC. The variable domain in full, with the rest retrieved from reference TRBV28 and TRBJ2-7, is DVKVTQSSRYLVKRTGEKVFLECVQDMDHENMFWYRQDPGLGLRLIYFSYDVKMKEKGDIPEGYSVSREKKERFSLILESASTNQTSMYLCASGRDRVYEQYFGPGTRLTVT.

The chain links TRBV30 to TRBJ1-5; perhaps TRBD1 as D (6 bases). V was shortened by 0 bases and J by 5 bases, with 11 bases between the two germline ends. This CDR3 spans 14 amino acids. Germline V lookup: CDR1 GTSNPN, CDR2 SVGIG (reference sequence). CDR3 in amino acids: CAWSVQGGYQPQHF. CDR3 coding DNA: TGTGCCTGGAGTGTACAGGGAGGGTATCAGCCCCAGCATTTT.

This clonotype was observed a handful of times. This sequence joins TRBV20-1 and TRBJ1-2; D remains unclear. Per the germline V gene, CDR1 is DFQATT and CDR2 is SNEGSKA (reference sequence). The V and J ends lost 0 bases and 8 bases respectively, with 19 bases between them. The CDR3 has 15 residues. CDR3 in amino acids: CSARDGEGDRRGYTF. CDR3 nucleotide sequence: TGCAGTGCTAGAGATGGGGAGGGCGACCGCCGAGGCTACACCTTC.

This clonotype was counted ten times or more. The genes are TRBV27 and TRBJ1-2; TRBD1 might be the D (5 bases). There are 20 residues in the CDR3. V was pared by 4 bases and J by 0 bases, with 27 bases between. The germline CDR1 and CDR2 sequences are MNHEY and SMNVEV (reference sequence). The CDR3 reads CASSSHHLGGATEANYGYTF. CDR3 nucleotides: TGTGCCAGCAGTTCTCACCACTTGGGAGGGGCCACGGAAGCTAACTATGGCTACACCTTC.

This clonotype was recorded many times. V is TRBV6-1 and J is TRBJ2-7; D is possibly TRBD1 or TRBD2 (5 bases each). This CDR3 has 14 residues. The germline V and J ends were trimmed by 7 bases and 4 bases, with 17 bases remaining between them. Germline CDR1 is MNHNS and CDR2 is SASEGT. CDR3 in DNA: TGTGCCAGCACCGGGACCATCGAAGGTTACGAGCAGTACTTC. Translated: CASTGTIEGYEQYF.

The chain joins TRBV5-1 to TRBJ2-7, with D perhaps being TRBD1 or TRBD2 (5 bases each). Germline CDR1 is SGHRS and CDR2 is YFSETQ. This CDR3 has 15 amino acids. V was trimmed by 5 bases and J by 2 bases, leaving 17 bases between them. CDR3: CASRLGAVGAYEQYF. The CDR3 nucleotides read TGCGCCAGCAGGCTCGGGGCCGTTGGGGCCTACGAGCAGTACTTC.

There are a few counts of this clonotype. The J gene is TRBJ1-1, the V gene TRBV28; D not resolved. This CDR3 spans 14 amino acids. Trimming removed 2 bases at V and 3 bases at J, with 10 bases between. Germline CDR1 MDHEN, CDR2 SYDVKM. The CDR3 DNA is TGTGCCAGCAGTTTAGGGCGCTTGGACACTGAAGCTTTCTTT. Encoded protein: CASSLGRLDTEAFF.